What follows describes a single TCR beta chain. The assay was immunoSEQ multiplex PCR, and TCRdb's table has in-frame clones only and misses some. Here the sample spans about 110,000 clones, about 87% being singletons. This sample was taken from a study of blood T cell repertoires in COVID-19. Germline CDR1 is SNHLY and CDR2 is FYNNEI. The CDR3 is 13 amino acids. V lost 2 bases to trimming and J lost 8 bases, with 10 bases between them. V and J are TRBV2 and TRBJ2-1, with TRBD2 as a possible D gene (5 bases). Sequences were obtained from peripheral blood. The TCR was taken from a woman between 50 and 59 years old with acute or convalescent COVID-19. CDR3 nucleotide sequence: TGTGCCAGCAGTGAATCCTCGGGGTATGAGCAGTTCTTC. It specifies CASSESSGYEQFF.